This entry describes one T cell receptor beta chain. Its cognate antigen is unknown. This table comes from immunoSEQ multiplex PCR, and its TCRdb copy is limited to in-frame clones, with some not included. The table shows tens of thousands of clones, with 84% occurring only once. This sample is part of a study of lymphopenia after photon versus proton radiotherapy. Study observations and caveats: Relative stability marked proton patients; photon patients lost diversity and naive cells. Post-nadir diversity loss with photons came from oligoclonal expansion, particularly CD8+ Temra cells. Authors raise, but do not show, better survival with proton therapy. Post-nadir TCR diversity decline inversely tracked overall survival among those who died.

This CDR3 contains 21 residues. In germline, CDR1 is SGHVS, CDR2 FQNEAQ. Trimming removed 3 bases at V and 4 bases at J, with 31 bases between. The chain carries TRBV7-8 and TRBJ2-1; D might be TRBD1 or TRBD2, each matching 5 bases. This sequence originates from a woman between 50 and 59 years old with pancreatic cancer. Specimen: peripheral blood, collected from a patient treated with photon-based radiotherapy. The CDR3 sequence is CASSFRIKTSDTGKGYNEQFF. CDR3 coding DNA: TGTGCCAGCAGCTTTCGAATTAAGACGTCGGACACCGGGAAGGGGTACAATGAGCAGTTCTTC.